This T cell receptor (beta chain) was retrieved from a study of blood T cell repertoires in COVID-19. In the study overall: The study drew acute and convalescent COVID-19 samples from the United States, Italy and Spain.

The assay was immunoSEQ multiplex PCR, and TCRdb's table has in-frame clones only and misses some. The sample yields fewer than 15,000 clones, roughly 91% seen once. This CDR3 is 11 amino acids long. Trimming left V 9 bases short and J 5 bases short, with 10 bases between. Germline assignment: CDR1 SNHLY and CDR2 FYNNEI. This TCR derives from a human donor in a cohort sampled during active COVID-19. The specimen was peripheral blood. The chain recombines TRBV2 with TRBJ2-5; D is perhaps TRBD2 (5 bases). The CDR3 DNA reads TGTGCCAGTACGGGATATGAGACCCAGTACTTC. It specifies CASTGYETQYF.